This TCR beta chain was profiled in a study of control samples from healthy donors and cancer patients. Sequencing used immunoSEQ multiplex PCR; TCRdb keeps in-frame clones, though not all of them. The sample includes some 130,000 clones, 85% to 95% of them seen just once. V dropped 2 bases and J dropped 6; count of bases not matched to a gene: 5. Germline CDR1 and CDR2: KGHDR and SFDVKD. The CDR3 is made up of 15 amino acids. J is TRBJ1-5 and V is TRBV24-1, with 8 bases that match TRBD1. The sequence was obtained from a man between 45 and 60 years old with head and neck cancer. Sequencing was performed on PBMCs. The CDR3 sequence is CATSDSGGPSQPQHF. The CDR3 nucleotides are TGTGCCACCAGTGATTCAGGGGGCCCCAGTCAGCCCCAGCATTTT.